Reported below is one T cell receptor beta chain. The data derive from a study of cytomegalovirus exposure and HLA in healthy donors. V was shortened by 7 bases and J by 4 bases, with 12 bases between the two germline ends. The CDR3 sequence is 13 residues long. Germline loops: CDR1 SNHLY, CDR2 FYNNEI. The PCR was carried out with 60 Vbeta primers and 13 Jbeta primers. Data came from immunoSEQ multiplex PCR; TCRdb stores just in-frame clones and leaves some out. The sample carries more than 110,000 clones, about 84% recorded once. The rearrangement links TRBV2 to TRBJ2-3, with TRBD1 as a possible D gene (5 bases). What was sequenced was PBMCs. The clonotype comes from a man aged 50 to 59 in good health and CMV-seronegative. CDR3 region: CASTLRGADTQYF. The CDR3 DNA reads TGTGCCAGCACCTTAAGGGGCGCAGATACGCAGTATTTT.